This TCR beta chain was sequenced in a study of shared clonotypes between healthy human individuals. Overall study: CD8 memory received one plate per donor, CD8 naive two, CD4 memory three and CD4 naive three.

Libraries were prepared by immunoSEQ multiplex PCR; TCRdb keeps only in-frame clonotypes and omits some of them. The sample has millions of clones; over 85% are singletons. Naive CD8 populations comprised CD45RO-negative cells positively selected for CCR7, excluding terminally differentiated effector memory CD45RA+ cells. Material for sequencing was naive CD8+ T cells sorted from blood. The receptor comes from a man between 18 and 29 years old in good health.

The CDR3 DNA is TGTGCCAGCAGCTCATCGATGGGACAGTTCAATTCACCCCTCCACTTT. It encodes CASSSSMGQFNSPLHF. The V and J genes are TRBV11-2 and TRBJ1-6, with 7 nucleotides matching TRBD1. This CDR3 region has 16 residues. Germline assignment: CDR1 SGHAT and CDR2 FQNNGV. V shed 4 bases, J shed 7 bases, and the junction held 10 bases outside the gene matches.